This passage covers 25 T cell receptor beta chains from one sample sequenced in a study of blood T cells in healthy people across ages. A second PCR, run for about 7 to 11 cycles, used a sample-barcoded 5' primer plus a J-beta primer mix. Each CDR3 protein is one row after TCRdb ran MiXCR on the 5' RACE reads. Of roughly 1,000,000 distinct CDR3 sequences listed, around 25% were seen once; the top ten hold approximately 0.7%. These same data were also listed under a study on T cells of mothers and their children.

The sequenced sample consisted of blood. The origin of the receptors is a girl aged 2 to 10 in good health.

The chain carries TRBV20-1 and TRBJ1-1, with D uncertain. There are 14 residues in the CDR3. Trimming took off 6 bases at V and 1 base at J, with 15 bases between the two ends. The V gene's germline CDR1 is DFQATT and CDR2 SNEGSKA (reference sequence). The CDR3 region has the DNA TGCAGTGCCCTAGCGTACCGCCCGAACACTGAAGCTTTCTTT. Translation: CSALAYRPNTEAFF.

This clonotype was counted at least ten times. The chain recombines TRBV2 with TRBJ2-1, with D unclear. Germline CDR1 is SNHLY and CDR2 is FYNNEI. The CDR3 contains 12 residues. V shed 7 bases and J shed 3 bases, with 7 bases lying between them. CDR3 DNA: TGTGCCAGCAAGGACGGCTACAATGAGCAGTTCTTC. Residues: CASKDGYNEQFF.

This clonotype was seen more than once but under ten times. This chain uses TRBV4-2 with TRBJ1-2, with TRBD1 matching over 8 bases. With V trimmed by 6 bases and J by 6 bases, 12 bases remained unmatched. The germline CDR1 and CDR2 sequences are LGHNA and YNFKEQ. The CDR3 is 15 amino acids. The CDR3 DNA reads TGTGCCAGCAGACGACTCGGACAGGGAAGGAATGGCTACACCTTC. As protein: CASRRLGQGRNGYTF.

This rearrangement joins TRBV5-5 to TRBJ1-5; 9 bases align to TRBD1. The CDR3 loop spans 15 amino acids. The germline CDR1 and CDR2 sequences are SGHKS and YYEKEE (reference sequence). V shed 3 bases and J 6 bases; nucleotides not matched to a gene: 7. In nucleotides, the CDR3 is TGTGCCAGCAGCTGGACAGGGGAAGGAGGTCAGCCCCAGCATTTT. Encoded protein: CASSWTGEGGQPQHF.

CDR3 protein: CASSSIAGGKTGELFF. CDR3 nucleotides: TGTGCCAGCAGCTCAATTGCGGGGGGGAAAACCGGGGAGCTGTTTTTT. This chain joins TRBV6-2 or TRBV6-3 and TRBJ2-2, with 9 bases identical to TRBD2. CDR1 and CDR2 (germline): MNHEY, SVGEGT. This CDR3 has 16 amino acids. The junction had 10 bases not matched to a gene; V was cut back by 6 bases and J by 5 bases.

Details on this clonotype: One junction end disagrees with the germline gene, perhaps due to a read error. This chain connects TRBV6-6 to TRBJ2-1, with D hard to call. Germline V gene data show CDR1 as MNHNY and CDR2 as SVGAGI (reference sequence). CDR3 size: 12 residues. CDR3: CASNYSVNEQFF. The CDR3 DNA sequence: TGTGCCAGCAATTACTCGGTCAATGAGCAGTTCTTC.

This clonotype was detected only a few times. The chain joins TRBV29-1 to TRBJ2-3; 8 bases agree with TRBD1. V was clipped by 8 bases and J by 0 bases; unmatched bases: 7. The germline V gene has CDR1 SQVTM and CDR2 ANQGSEA. The CDR3 runs 14 residues. This chain's CDR3 is CSSDRGQSTDTQYF. CDR3 coding DNA: TGCAGCAGTGACAGGGGTCAGAGCACAGATACGCAGTATTTT.

This chain links TRBV9 with TRBJ1-2; TRBD1 might be the D (5 bases). Germline V CDR1 and CDR2: SGDLS, YYNGEE. The length of the CDR3 is 13 residues. V lost 0 bases to trimming and J lost 7 bases, with 10 bases between them. CDR3 protein: CASSVATGGGYTF. DNA for the CDR3: TGTGCCAGCAGCGTAGCTACGGGGGGTGGCTACACCTTC.

A word on this clonotype: A junction boundary mismatches the germline segment, possibly from a read error. The chain's CDR3 is CAGSLEARRSYNEQFF. CDR3 sequence (DNA): TGTGCCGGCAGCTTAGAGGCCAGACGCTCCTACAATGAGCAGTTCTTC. This chain uses TRBV11-2 with TRBJ2-1; D call uncertain. Germline loops: CDR1 SGHAT, CDR2 FQNNGV. CDR3 length: 16 amino acids.

For the CDR3, the DNA is TGTGCCAGCAGCCTCCCGGGGGGGACAGGGTCCTCCTACGAGCAGTACTTC. Protein sequence: CASSLPGGTGSSYEQYF. The rearrangement links TRBV5-4 to TRBJ2-7; D is perhaps TRBD1 (9 bases). This CDR3 comprises 17 residues. The germline gives CDR1 SGHNT, CDR2 YYREEE (reference sequence). The germline V and J ends were trimmed by 4 bases and 0 bases, with 20 bases remaining between them.

Worth noting for this clonotype: An end of the junction does not agree with germline; a read error may underlie this. The V gene is TRBV7-8, the J gene TRBJ2-1; 10 bases match TRBD2. The CDR3 loop spans 17 amino acids. CDR1 is SGHVS and CDR2 is FQNEAQ in the germline V gene. The CDR3 loop reads CARRTLASGGPYNEQFF. DNA of the CDR3: TGTGCCCGCAGAACACTGGCTAGCGGGGGACCCTACAATGAGCAGTTCTTC.

The genes are TRBV3-1 and TRBJ2-1; TRBD2 matches at 12 bases. The closer fit of TRBJ2-5 to the DNA end suggests the J call may be wrong. The length of the CDR3 is 15 residues. CDR1 LGHDT and CDR2 YNNKEL come from the germline V gene (reference sequence). The CDR3 DNA reads as TGTGCCAGCAGCCCCCTAGCGGGGGGGGTCGGGACCCAGTACTTC. Amino acid sequence: CASSPLAGGVGTQYF.

This clonotype was observed a few times. The chain recombines TRBV7-3 with TRBJ1-1; D gene unclear. Trimming removed 2 bases at V and 8 bases at J, with 12 bases between. The CDR3 has 13 amino acids. Germline CDR1 is SGHTA and CDR2 is FQGTGA. Here the CDR3 DNA reads TGTGCCAGCAGCTTAGTCCGAACCTGGGAAGCTTTCTTT. The encoded protein is CASSLVRTWEAFF. Using reference TRBV7-3 and TRBJ1-1 for the parts outside the CDR3, the full variable domain is GAGVSQTPSNKVTEKGKYVELRCDPISGHTALYWYRQSLGQGPEFLIYFQGTGAADDSGLPNDRFFAVRPEGSVSTLKIQRTERGDSAVYLCASSLVRTWEAFFGQGTRLTVV.

The chain recombines TRBV29-1 with TRBJ1-1, with no clear D. The germline V gene encodes CDR1 SQVTM and CDR2 ANQGSEA. The V end was cut by 0 bases, the J end by 2 bases, with 13 bases between. CDR3 length: 15 amino acids. CDR3 nucleotide sequence: TGCAGCGTTGAAGATGAGGTTTGGGGTAACACTGAAGCTTTCTTT. The encoded protein is CSVEDEVWGNTEAFF.

The chain couples TRBV12-3 or TRBV12-4 to TRBJ2-1; maybe TRBD2 (6 bases). V dropped 8 bases and J dropped 4 bases, with 12 bases sitting between them. The CDR3 covers 13 residues. The CDR3 is CASAGKGYNEQFF. CDR3 coding DNA: TGTGCCAGCGCGGGGAAGGGGTACAATGAGCAGTTCTTC.

This clonotype was counted only a few times. The V call is TRBV2, the J call TRBJ1-2; D possibly corresponds to TRBD1 (5 bases). The CDR3 is made up of 11 amino acids. The germline V gene has CDR1 SNHLY and CDR2 FYNNEI. V was pared by 6 bases and J by 8 bases, with 10 bases between. The CDR3, as DNA: TGTGCCAGCAGGGGGCCGGGGGGCTACACCTTC. Amino acids: CASRGPGGYTF.

The chain couples TRBV5-1 to TRBJ2-7; TRBD1 matches at 7 bases. In germline, CDR1 is SGHRS, CDR2 YFSETQ. V lost 5 bases to trimming and J lost 6 bases; unmatched junction nucleotides: 17. CDR3 size: 16 residues. The CDR3: CASRFSPDRDLIEQYF. DNA of the CDR3: TGCGCCAGCAGGTTCAGTCCTGACAGGGACCTCATCGAGCAGTACTTC. The complete variable domain, with remaining parts taken from reference TRBV5-1 and TRBJ2-7, reads KAGVTQTPRYLIKTRGQQVTLSCSPISGHRSVSWYQQTPGQGLQFLFEYFSETQRNKGNFPGRFSGRQFSNSRSEMNVSTLELGDSALYLCASRFSPDRDLIEQYFGPGTRLTVT.

The chain combines TRBV5-1 with TRBJ2-3, with 8 bases lining up with TRBD2. The J segment lost 3 bases and the V segment lost 0 bases, leaving 9 bases of the junction unmatched. The CDR3 sequence is 17 residues long. Germline lookup yields CDR1 SGHRS and CDR2 YFSETQ. CDR3 coding DNA: TGCGCCAGCAGCTTGGCCGCCAGCGGGAGAGCGACAGATACGCAGTATTTT. Amino acid sequence: CASSLAASGRATDTQYF.

Details on this clonotype: A much larger clone lies one base from this, so it may be a read error. The chain couples TRBV6-5 to TRBJ2-7, with TRBD1 identical over 12 bases. The germline V gene encodes CDR1 MNHEY and CDR2 SVGAGI. The CDR3 consists of 18 residues. CDR3 loop: CASSYSGTGGPSSYQQYF. The CDR3 DNA reads TGTGCCAGCAGTTACTCCGGGACAGGGGGCCCCTCGTCCTACCAGCAGTACTTC.

This clonotype was observed at least ten times. V and J are TRBV7-9 and TRBJ1-2, with D possibly TRBD1 on 5 matching bases. V was pared by 6 bases and J by 5 bases, with 7 bases between. Germline V CDR1 and CDR2: SEHNR, FQNEAQ (reference sequence). The CDR3 spans 11 residues. The CDR3 protein is CASSSGYGYTF. In DNA, the CDR3 is TGTGCCAGCAGTTCAGGGTATGGCTACACCTTC.

In the case of this clonotype: Given a much more abundant clone one base away, this may be a read error. The chain employs TRBV7-9 and TRBJ2-1; either TRBD1 or TRBD2 may fit D (5 bases each). The J call may be in error: the DNA end matches TRBJ2-7 better. The CDR3 totals 14 residues. The germline V gene encodes CDR1 SEHNR and CDR2 FQNEAQ (reference sequence). CDR3 protein: CASSSRDGAYEQYF. CDR3 nucleotides: TGTGCCAGCAGCTCCCGGGACGGAGCCTACGAGCAGTACTTC.

The chain carries TRBV25-1 and TRBJ2-7, with D uncertain. Germline assignment: CDR1 MGHDK and CDR2 SYGVNS. Trimming stripped 3 bases from V and 5 bases from J, with 5 bases between. The CDR3 sequence is 11 residues long. The CDR3 loop is CASSDMNEQYF. CDR3 bases: TGTGCCAGCAGTGATATGAACGAGCAGTACTTC.

The chain has TRBV4-3 and TRBJ2-7; D is undetermined. Per germline, CDR1 LGHNA and CDR2 YSLEER. V dropped 0 bases and J dropped 5 bases, with 17 bases sitting between them. The CDR3 runs to 16 residues. In DNA, the CDR3 is TGCGCCAGCAGCCAAGATCCGACGACGGTAGGCCACGAGCAGTACTTC. This codes for CASSQDPTTVGHEQYF.

Only a few counts were recorded for this clonotype. The chain uses TRBV5-1 and TRBJ1-2, with TRBD1 identical over 9 bases. Germline trimming cut 4 bases from V and 2 bases from J; bases unmatched to any gene: 12. CDR3 length: 17 amino acids. Germline V CDR1 and CDR2: SGHRS, YFSETQ. The CDR3 sequence is CASSPFYRDRDNYGYTF. The CDR3 bases are TGCGCCAGCAGCCCCTTTTACCGGGACAGGGACAACTATGGCTACACCTTC.

This clonotype came up a few times. The genes are TRBV6-6 and TRBJ2-1, with D unclear. The CDR3 totals 14 residues. Germline CDR1 and CDR2: MNHNY and SVGAGI (reference sequence). Trimming removed 5 bases at V and 6 bases at J, with 14 bases between. The DNA for the CDR3 is TGTGCCAGCAGTCACCGACCGGTTACCAATGAGCAGTTCTTC. Protein product: CASSHRPVTNEQFF.